This entry lists 22 T cell receptor beta chains sequenced from one sample in a study of vaccination and CD4 T cells after COVID-19. Treatment specified: approximately nine-day PBMC culture with coronavirus spike peptide pools or control peptides (ViraFEST assay). Sequenced with the Oncomine TCR Beta short-read assay was DNA taken from cultured CD4+ T cells. TCRdb re-called the PCR reads with MiXCR, one entry per CDR3 protein. The sample has about 20,000 distinct CDR3 sequences, 60% to 75% seen once. These receptors have no known antigen. The sequencing input was CD4+ T cells from blood, cultured in vitro. These receptors came from a human donor who had recovered from COVID-19.

The chain couples TRBV5-1 to TRBJ1-2; D not resolved. Trimming pared 0 bases from V and 8 bases from J, leaving 8 bases between. The CDR3 has 12 residues. CDR1 SGHRS and CDR2 YFSETQ come from the germline V gene. This CDR3 reads CASSLETGGYTF. Here the CDR3 DNA reads TGCGCCAGCAGCTTGGAGACTGGAGGCTACACCTTC.

The genes are TRBV7-9 and TRBJ2-5; D uncertain. Looked up from germline, CDR1 is SEHNR and CDR2 is FQNEAQ (reference sequence). V lost 3 bases and J lost 5, with 10 bases in between. The length of the CDR3 is 13 residues. DNA for the CDR3: TGTGCCAGCAGCTTCGACCGTCTCGAGACCCAGTACTTC. This codes for CASSFDRLETQYF.

The chain carries TRBV19 and TRBJ1-1; TRBD1 might be the D (5 bases). The length of the CDR3 is 13 residues. Trimming cost V 3 bases and J 6 bases, with 11 bases left between them. The V gene's germline CDR1 is LNHDA and CDR2 SQIVND (reference sequence). CDR3 in amino acids: CASSIRGGAEAFF. The CDR3 DNA reads TGTGCCAGTAGTATCCGCGGGGGGGCTGAAGCTTTCTTT.

The chain uses TRBV6-1 and TRBJ1-5, with D perhaps matching TRBD1 (5 bases). V gave up 4 bases and J gave up 0 bases, with 10 bases separating them. Germline V gene sequence: CDR1 MNHNS, CDR2 SASEGT. The CDR3 runs 15 residues. CDR3 amino acids: CASSGGGYSNQPQHF. The CDR3, as DNA: TGTGCCAGCAGTGGTGGGGGGTATAGCAATCAGCCCCAGCATTTT.

The chain carries TRBV12-5 and TRBJ2-1, with a tentative D call TRBD2 (6 bases). The CDR3 contains 15 residues. Per germline, CDR1 LGHNT and CDR2 FRNRAP. Trimming removed 7 bases from V and 2 bases from J, with 15 bases in between. The CDR3 region is CASAAGRGTYNEQFF. The CDR3 DNA reads as TGTGCTAGTGCTGCGGGGCGCGGCACCTACAATGAGCAGTTCTTC.

The chain uses TRBV27 and TRBJ2-2; 9 bases match TRBD2. Looked up from germline, CDR1 is MNHEY and CDR2 is SMNVEV (reference sequence). V dropped 3 bases and J dropped 6; count of bases not matched to a gene: 8. CDR3 length equals 16 residues. This chain's CDR3 is CASSFILSGGPGELFF. CDR3 sequence (DNA): TGTGCCAGCAGTTTCATCCTCAGCGGGGGGCCCGGGGAGCTGTTTTTT.

V and J are TRBV7-2 and TRBJ2-3, with 8 bases aligning to TRBD2. This CDR3 is built from 18 residues. From germline, CDR1 is SGHTA and CDR2 FQGNSA. J was trimmed by 2 bases and V by 3 bases; bases with no gene match: 13. In DNA form, the CDR3 reads TGTGCCAGCAGCTTTTCCGGGATAGCGGGGATCTCCACAGATACGCAGTATTTT. Its protein product is CASSFSGIAGISTDTQYF.

There are a few counts of this clonotype. The rearrangement uses TRBV6-1 and TRBJ2-3, with D uncertain. Germline lookup yields CDR1 MNHNS and CDR2 SASEGT. This CDR3 region has 13 residues. Trimming took 6 bases from V and 6 from J, leaving 13 bases between them. CDR3 in DNA: TGTGCCAGCAGCGCTACCTATGGGGATACGCAGTATTTT. The encoded protein is CASSATYGDTQYF.

This chain links TRBV6-1 with TRBJ1-2; D gene ambiguous. The CDR3 has 12 amino acids. Germline V gene lookup returns CDR1 MNHNS and CDR2 SASEGT. Deletions cut 4 bases from V and 5 bases from J, with 8 bases between. The CDR3: CASSAELYGYTF. The CDR3 DNA sequence: TGTGCCAGCAGTGCGGAGCTGTATGGCTACACCTTC.

The chain carries TRBV12-3 or TRBV12-4 and TRBJ1-2; D gene unclear. The CDR3 has 14 amino acids. Trimming left V 5 bases short and J 0 bases short, with 10 bases between. The CDR3 DNA sequence: TGTGCCAGCAGTAACCGAATGACTAACTATGGCTACACCTTC. Amino acid sequence: CASSNRMTNYGYTF.

CDR3 residues: CASSARDRGLIGNEQFF. For the CDR3, the DNA is TGTGCCAGCAGCGCCCGGGACAGGGGGTTAATCGGAAATGAGCAGTTCTTC. The chain couples TRBV7-2 to TRBJ2-1, with TRBD1 matching over 11 bases. The CDR3 is made up of 17 amino acids. V trimming: 5 bases; J trimming: 7 bases; junction bases outside the gene matches: 13. CDR1 and CDR2 from the germline V gene are SGHTA and FQGNSA.

The chain has TRBV6-1 and TRBJ1-2; TRBD1 agrees at 9 bases. V lost 7 bases, J lost 0 bases, and 3 bases stayed unmatched. Germline CDR1 reads MNHNS; CDR2 reads SASEGT. The CDR3 runs to 14 residues. CDR3 in DNA: TGTGCCAGCACACGGACAGGGGCTAACTATGGCTACACCTTC. Its protein product is CASTRTGANYGYTF.

The chain uses TRBV19 and TRBJ1-2; D gene ambiguous. Looked up from germline, CDR1 is LNHDA and CDR2 is SQIVND (reference sequence). Trimming left V 5 bases short and J 0 bases short, with 7 bases between. The CDR3 loop spans 13 amino acids. DNA for the CDR3: TGTGCCAGTAGTCTGCGAGCTAACTATGGCTACACCTTC. It translates to CASSLRANYGYTF.

V usage is TRBV20-1 and J usage is TRBJ1-1, with a tentative D call TRBD1 (5 bases). V was cut by 2 bases and J by 1 base, with 14 bases left in between. The germline gives CDR1 DFQATT, CDR2 SNEGSKA (reference sequence). The CDR3 extends over 15 amino acids. The CDR3 region is CSARRFGATNTEAFF. CDR3 nucleotide sequence: TGCAGTGCTAGAAGGTTCGGGGCGACGAACACTGAAGCTTTCTTT.

V gene TRBV27 combines with J gene TRBJ2-3, with D maybe TRBD1 (5 bases). Germline assignment: CDR1 MNHEY and CDR2 SMNVEV (reference sequence). The CDR3 has 14 residues. The germline V and J ends were trimmed by 6 bases and 4 bases, with 14 bases remaining between them. The CDR3 DNA is TGTGCCAGCAGCCTGATGTGGGGCGCAGATACGCAGTATTTT. Translating gives CASSLMWGADTQYF.

The chain uses TRBV20-1 and TRBJ2-7, with D tentatively TRBD1 (6 bases). V dropped 6 bases and J dropped 2 bases, with 11 bases sitting between them. CDR1 and CDR2 (germline): DFQATT, SNEGSKA (reference sequence). This CDR3 region has 12 residues. Here the CDR3 reads CSAGARTYEQYF. The CDR3 DNA is TGCAGTGCGGGGGCACGGACCTACGAGCAGTACTTC.

The chain carries TRBV6-1 and TRBJ1-5; maybe TRBD1 (6 bases). CDR1 MNHNS and CDR2 SASEGT come from the germline V gene. The CDR3 totals 17 residues. The V end lost 8 bases, the J end lost 4 bases, and 24 bases lay between the germline ends. CDR3 region: CASQRDSPGAVNQPQHF. The CDR3 coding sequence is TGTGCCAGCCAAAGAGACTCACCGGGGGCCGTTAATCAGCCCCAGCATTTT.

The chain recombines TRBV11-3 with TRBJ1-1; TRBD1 might be the D (5 bases). The ends were cut back, 3 bases at V and 5 bases at J, with 13 bases in the middle. Germline V CDR1 and CDR2: SGHNT, YENEEA. The CDR3 has 14 amino acids. This chain's CDR3 is CASSFYGGGTEAFF. The CDR3 region has the DNA TGTGCCAGCAGCTTTTACGGGGGTGGGACTGAAGCTTTCTTT.

V gene TRBV28 combines with J gene TRBJ2-7; D is unclear. Per the germline V gene, CDR1 is MDHEN and CDR2 is SYDVKM. The CDR3 extends over 12 amino acids. Trimming took off 6 bases at V and 4 bases at J, with 10 bases between the two ends. The CDR3 DNA sequence: TGTGCCAGCAGCCCGACTCCATACGAGCAGTACTTC. It specifies CASSPTPYEQYF.

The V call is TRBV7-9, the J call TRBJ2-5; no clear D gene. Deletions cut 2 bases from V and 5 bases from J, with 24 bases between. This CDR3 contains 18 residues. In germline, CDR1 is SEHNR, CDR2 FQNEAQ (reference sequence). The CDR3 DNA is TGTGCCAGCAGCTTATTTAGGTCTAGTAAGTTTGGTGCGGAGACCCAGTACTTC. This codes for CASSLFRSSKFGAETQYF.

The gene calls are TRBV4-2 and TRBJ2-2; no firm D call. Trimming removed 0 bases from V and 1 base from J, with 9 bases in between. Germline-derived CDR1 and CDR2 are LGHNA and YNFKEQ. The CDR3 has 16 residues. The CDR3 DNA follows: TGTGCCAGCAGCCAAGATCTCCCGGAGAACACCGGGGAGCTGTTTTTT. It yields the protein CASSQDLPENTGELFF.

DNA of the CDR3: TGTGCCAGCAGTGAAGACAGGGGGCAATCACCCCTCCACTTT. Translated, it gives CASSEDRGQSPLHF. J is TRBJ1-6 and V is TRBV6-1; 9 bases align to TRBD1. The CDR3 is made up of 14 amino acids. V dropped 1 base and J dropped 10; count of bases not matched to a gene: 2. Germline loops: CDR1 MNHNS, CDR2 SASEGT.